This TCR beta chain was recorded in a study of T cell repertoires in cytomegalovirus infection. TCRdb used MiXCR to reprocess the reads, holding one entry per CDR3 protein. This table holds some 920,000 distinct CDR3 sequences, around 29% found once. This clonotype was picked up one time. Its antigen is currently unknown. The junction departs from germline at one end; a sequencing error may be responsible. Here the sequenced sample was cultured CD8+ T cells from PBMCs, taken from culture after CMV antigen stimulation. The TCR was taken from a human donor in good health (CMV status not recorded). Some clones in this sample may be carry-over from other donors' samples.

The CDR3 DNA reads as TGTGCCAGCAGCTTAGCGGGAGGTTGGAGGTACGTGCAGTACTTC. This encodes CASSLAGGWRYVQYF. V and J are TRBV7-9 and TRBJ2-7; D perhaps matches TRBD2 (6 bases). Germline V gene sequence: CDR1 SEHNR, CDR2 FQNEAQ (reference sequence). This CDR3 comprises 15 residues. The complete variable domain, with remaining parts taken from reference TRBV7-9 and TRBJ2-7, reads DTGVSQNPRHKITKRGQNVTFRCDPISEHNRLYWYRQTLGQGPEFLTYFQNEAQLEKSRLLSDRFSAERPKGSFSTLEIQRTEQGDSAMYLCASSLAGGWRYVQYFGPGTRLTVT.